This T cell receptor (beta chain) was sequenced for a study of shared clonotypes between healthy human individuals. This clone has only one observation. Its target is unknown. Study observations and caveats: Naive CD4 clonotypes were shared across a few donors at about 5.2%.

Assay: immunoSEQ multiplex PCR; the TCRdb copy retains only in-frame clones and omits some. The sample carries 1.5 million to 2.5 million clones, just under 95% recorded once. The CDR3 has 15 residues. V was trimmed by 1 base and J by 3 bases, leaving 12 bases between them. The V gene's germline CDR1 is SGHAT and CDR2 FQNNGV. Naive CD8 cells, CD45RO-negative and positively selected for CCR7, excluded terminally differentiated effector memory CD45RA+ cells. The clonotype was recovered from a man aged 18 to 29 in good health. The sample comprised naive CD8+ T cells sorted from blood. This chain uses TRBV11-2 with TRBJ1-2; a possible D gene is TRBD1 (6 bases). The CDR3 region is CASSLVGGADYGYTF. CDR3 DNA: TGTGCCAGCAGCTTAGTCGGGGGGGCTGACTATGGCTACACCTTC.